This T cell receptor beta chain was identified in a study of blood T cell repertoires in COVID-19. Study background: Sites across the United States, Italy and Spain contributed samples from acute and convalescent COVID-19. Nucleic acid was either cDNA or gDNA, and it came from T cells, B-cell-depleted T cells, or PBMCs.

Germline trimming cut 0 bases from V and 1 base from J; bases unmatched to any gene: 4. Germline V CDR1 and CDR2: SGDLS, YYNGEE. The CDR3 runs 16 residues. TCRdb's copy holds only in-frame clones and misses some; the assay was immunoSEQ multiplex PCR. Of approximately 190,000 clones listed, 82% were seen once; the top ten hold 7.8%. The chain carries TRBV9 and TRBJ1-5; TRBD1 agrees at 7 bases. The clonotype originates from a woman in her sixties with COVID-19, enrolled during active disease. The specimen sequenced was peripheral blood. Here the CDR3 reads CASSVGSGGSNQPQHF. The DNA of the CDR3 is TGTGCCAGCAGCGTAGGGTCAGGGGGGAGCAATCAGCCCCAGCATTTT.